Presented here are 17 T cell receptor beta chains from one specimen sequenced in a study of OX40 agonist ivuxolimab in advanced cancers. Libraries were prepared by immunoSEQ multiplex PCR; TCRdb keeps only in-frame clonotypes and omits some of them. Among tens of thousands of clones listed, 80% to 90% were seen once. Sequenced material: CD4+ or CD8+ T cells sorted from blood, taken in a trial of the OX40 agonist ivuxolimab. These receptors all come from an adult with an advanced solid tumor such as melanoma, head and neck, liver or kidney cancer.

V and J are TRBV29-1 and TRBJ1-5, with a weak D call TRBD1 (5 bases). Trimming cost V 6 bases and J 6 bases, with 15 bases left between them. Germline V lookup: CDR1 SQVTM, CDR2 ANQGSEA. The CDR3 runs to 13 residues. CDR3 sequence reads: CSVREGQGQPQHF. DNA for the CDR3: TGCAGCGTCCGGGAGGGGCAGGGTCAGCCCCAGCATTTT.

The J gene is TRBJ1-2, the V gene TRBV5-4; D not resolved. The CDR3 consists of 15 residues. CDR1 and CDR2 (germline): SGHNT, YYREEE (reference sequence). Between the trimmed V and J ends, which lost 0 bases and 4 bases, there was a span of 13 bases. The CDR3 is CASSLGSGSSYGYTF. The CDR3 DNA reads TGTGCCAGCAGCTTGGGATCCGGGAGTTCCTATGGCTACACCTTC.

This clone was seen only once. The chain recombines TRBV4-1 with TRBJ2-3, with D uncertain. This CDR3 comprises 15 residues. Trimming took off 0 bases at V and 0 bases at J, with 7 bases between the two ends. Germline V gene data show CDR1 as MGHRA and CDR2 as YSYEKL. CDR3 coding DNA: TGCGCCAGCAGCCAAGAAGAATTAAGCACAGATACGCAGTATTTT. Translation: CASSQEELSTDTQYF.

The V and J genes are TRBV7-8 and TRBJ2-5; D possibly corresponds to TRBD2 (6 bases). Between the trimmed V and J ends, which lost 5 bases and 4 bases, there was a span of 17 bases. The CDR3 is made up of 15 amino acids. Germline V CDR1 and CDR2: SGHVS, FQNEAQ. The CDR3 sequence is CASSQQRRERETQYF. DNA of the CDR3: TGTGCCAGCAGCCAGCAGCGACGGGAGAGAGAGACCCAGTACTTC.

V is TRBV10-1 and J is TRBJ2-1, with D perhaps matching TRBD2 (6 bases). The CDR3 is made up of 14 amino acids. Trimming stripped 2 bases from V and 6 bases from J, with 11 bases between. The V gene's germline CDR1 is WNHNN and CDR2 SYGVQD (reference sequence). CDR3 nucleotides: TGCGCCAGCAGTGAGGGGGGGACTCTCAATGAGCAGTTCTTC. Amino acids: CASSEGGTLNEQFF.

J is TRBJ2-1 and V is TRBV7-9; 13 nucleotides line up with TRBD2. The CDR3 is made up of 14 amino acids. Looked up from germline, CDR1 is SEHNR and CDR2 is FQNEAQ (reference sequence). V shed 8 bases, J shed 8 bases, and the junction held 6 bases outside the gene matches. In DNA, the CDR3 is TGTGCCAGCGACCGGACTAGCGGGAGCGATGAGCAGTTCTTC. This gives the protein CASDRTSGSDEQFF.

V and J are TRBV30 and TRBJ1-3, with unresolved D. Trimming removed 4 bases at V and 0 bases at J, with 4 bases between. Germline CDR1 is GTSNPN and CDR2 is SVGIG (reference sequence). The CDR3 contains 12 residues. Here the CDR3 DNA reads TGTGCCTGGACAGCCTCTGGAAACACCATATATTTT. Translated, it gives CAWTASGNTIYF. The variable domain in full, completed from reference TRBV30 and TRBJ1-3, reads SQTIHQWPATLVQPVGSPLSLECTVEGTSNPNLYWYRQAAGRGLQLLFYSVGIGQISSEVPQNLSASRPQDRQFILSSKKLLLSDSGFYLCAWTASGNTIYFGEGSWLTVV.

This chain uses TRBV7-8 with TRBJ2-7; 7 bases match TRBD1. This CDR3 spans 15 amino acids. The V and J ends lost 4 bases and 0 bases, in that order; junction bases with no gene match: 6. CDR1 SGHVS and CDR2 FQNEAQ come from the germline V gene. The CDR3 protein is CASSSLTGSSYEQYF. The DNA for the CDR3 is TGTGCCAGCAGCTCCTTGACAGGGAGCTCCTACGAGCAGTACTTC.

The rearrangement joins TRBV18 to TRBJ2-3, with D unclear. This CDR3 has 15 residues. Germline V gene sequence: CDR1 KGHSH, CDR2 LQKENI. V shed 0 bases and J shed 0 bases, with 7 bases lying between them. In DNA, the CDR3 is TGTGCCAGCTCACCACCATCGGGTAGCACAGATACGCAGTATTTT. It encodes CASSPPSGSTDTQYF.

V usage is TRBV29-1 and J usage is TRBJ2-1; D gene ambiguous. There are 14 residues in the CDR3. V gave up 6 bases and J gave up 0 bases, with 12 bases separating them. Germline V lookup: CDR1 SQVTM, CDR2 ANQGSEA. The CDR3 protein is CSVGPPSSYNEQFF. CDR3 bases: TGCAGCGTAGGACCCCCGAGCTCCTACAATGAGCAGTTCTTC.

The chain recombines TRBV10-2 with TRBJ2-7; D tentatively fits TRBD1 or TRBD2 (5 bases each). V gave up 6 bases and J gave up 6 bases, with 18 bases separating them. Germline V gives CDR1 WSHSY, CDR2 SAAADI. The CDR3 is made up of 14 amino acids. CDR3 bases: TGCGCCAGCAGGGGGGAGCAGGTCTTAGGCGAGCAGTACTTC. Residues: CASRGEQVLGEQYF.

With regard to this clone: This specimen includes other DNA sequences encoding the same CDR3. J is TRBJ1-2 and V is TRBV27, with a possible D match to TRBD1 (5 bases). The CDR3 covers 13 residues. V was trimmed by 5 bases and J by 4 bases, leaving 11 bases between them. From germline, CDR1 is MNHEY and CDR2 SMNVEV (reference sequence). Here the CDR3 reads CASSATGPYGYTF. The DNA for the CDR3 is TGTGCCAGCAGTGCTACGGGGCCCTATGGCTACACCTTC.

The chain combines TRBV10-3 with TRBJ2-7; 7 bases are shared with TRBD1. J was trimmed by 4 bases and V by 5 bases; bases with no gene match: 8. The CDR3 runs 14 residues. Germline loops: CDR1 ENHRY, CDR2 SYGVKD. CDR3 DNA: TGTGCCATCAGTCCAGCCCAGGGGGTGTACGAGCAGTACTTC. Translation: CAISPAQGVYEQYF.

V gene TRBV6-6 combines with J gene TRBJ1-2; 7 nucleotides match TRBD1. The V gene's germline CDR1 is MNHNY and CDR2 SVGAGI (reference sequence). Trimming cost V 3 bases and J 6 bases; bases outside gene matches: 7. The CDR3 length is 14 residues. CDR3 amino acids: CASSYFTGTDGYTF. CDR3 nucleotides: TGTGCCAGCAGTTATTTTACGGGGACAGATGGCTACACCTTC.

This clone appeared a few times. This CDR3 reads CASSLSGLIGETQYF. CDR3 nucleotide sequence: TGTGCCAGCAGCTTGTCCGGACTCATAGGAGAGACCCAGTACTTC. V usage is TRBV11-3 and J usage is TRBJ2-5; a weak D match, TRBD2 (5 bases). From germline, CDR1 is SGHNT and CDR2 YENEEA. Trimming left V 3 bases short and J 4 bases short, with 15 bases between. The CDR3 is 15 residues long. The variable domain in full, completed from reference TRBV11-3 and TRBJ2-5, reads EAGVVQSPRYKIIEKKQPVAFWCNPISGHNTLYWYLQNLGQGPELLIRYENEEAVDDSQLPKDRFSAERLKGVDSTLKIQPAELGDSAVYLCASSLSGLIGETQYFGPGTRLLVL.

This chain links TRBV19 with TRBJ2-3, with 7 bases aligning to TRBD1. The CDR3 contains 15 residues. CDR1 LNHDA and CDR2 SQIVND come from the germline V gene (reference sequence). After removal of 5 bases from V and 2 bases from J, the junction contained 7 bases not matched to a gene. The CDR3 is CASSGGGQHTDTQYF. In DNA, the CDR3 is TGTGCCAGTAGTGGTGGGGGACAGCACACAGATACGCAGTATTTT.

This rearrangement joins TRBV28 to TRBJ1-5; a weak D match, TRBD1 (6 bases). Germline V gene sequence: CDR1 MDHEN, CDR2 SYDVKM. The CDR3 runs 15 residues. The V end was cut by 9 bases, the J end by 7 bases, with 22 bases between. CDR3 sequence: CASVGPGGFGQPQHF. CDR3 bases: TGTGCCAGTGTTGGCCCCGGGGGCTTTGGGCAGCCCCAGCATTTT.